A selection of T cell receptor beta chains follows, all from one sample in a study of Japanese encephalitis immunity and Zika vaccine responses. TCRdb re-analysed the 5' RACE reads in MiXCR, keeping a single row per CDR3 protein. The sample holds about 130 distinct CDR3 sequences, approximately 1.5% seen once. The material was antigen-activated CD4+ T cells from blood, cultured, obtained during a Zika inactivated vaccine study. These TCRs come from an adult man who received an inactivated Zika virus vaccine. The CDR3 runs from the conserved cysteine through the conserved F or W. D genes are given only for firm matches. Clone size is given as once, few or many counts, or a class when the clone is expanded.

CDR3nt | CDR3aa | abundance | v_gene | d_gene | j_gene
TGTGCCAGCAGTTCCACTCGGGGACAGGGAGTCGGGGCCAACGTCCTGACTTTC | CASSSTRGQGVGANVLTF | large | TRBV6-5 | TRBD1 | TRBJ2-6
TGCGCCAGCAGCCAAGTGTACATAGAGGATGGCTACGAGCAGTACTTC | CASSQVYIEDGYEQYF | large | TRBV4-3 | NA | TRBJ2-7
TGCAGTGCTAGTACGCAGGGGGACGCTGAAGCTTTCTTT | CSASTQGDAEAFF | medium-sized | TRBV20-1 | TRBD1 | TRBJ1-1
TGTGCCAGCAGCTCGCGGATGGGGGGGGGAGAGACCCAGTACTTC | CASSSRMGGGETQYF | hyperexpanded | TRBV5-6 | TRBD2 | TRBJ2-5
TGTGCCAGCAGCTTAGGTCAGGGTAAGCGGGGTAGAACCTACAATGAGCAGTTCTTC | CASSLGQGKRGRTYNEQFF | hyperexpanded | TRBV7-9 | TRBD2 | TRBJ2-1
TGCGCCAGCAGCCAAGAGAGGGCAGAGACCTATAATTCACCCCTCCACTTT | CASSQERAETYNSPLHF | medium-sized | TRBV4-3 | NA | TRBJ1-6
TGTGCCAGCAGCCTTGGCCCGGGGGCAGATACGCAGTATTTT | CASSLGPGADTQYF | large | TRBV7-3 | NA | TRBJ2-3
TGTGCCAGCAGACCGGGACAGGGGGGGACCTACGAGCAGTACTTC | CASRPGQGGTYEQYF | medium-sized | TRBV6-2/TRBV6-3 | TRBD1 | TRBJ2-7
TGTGCCAGCAGCCAGGTGGCCAGTAACACTGAAGCTTTCTTT | CASSQVASNTEAFF | medium-sized | TRBV7-3 | NA | TRBJ1-1
TGTGCCAGCACCCCCCCGGCCGGGGTATACTCTGGGGCCAACGTCCTGACTTTC | CASTPPAGVYSGANVLTF | large | TRBV6-2/TRBV6-3 | NA | TRBJ2-6